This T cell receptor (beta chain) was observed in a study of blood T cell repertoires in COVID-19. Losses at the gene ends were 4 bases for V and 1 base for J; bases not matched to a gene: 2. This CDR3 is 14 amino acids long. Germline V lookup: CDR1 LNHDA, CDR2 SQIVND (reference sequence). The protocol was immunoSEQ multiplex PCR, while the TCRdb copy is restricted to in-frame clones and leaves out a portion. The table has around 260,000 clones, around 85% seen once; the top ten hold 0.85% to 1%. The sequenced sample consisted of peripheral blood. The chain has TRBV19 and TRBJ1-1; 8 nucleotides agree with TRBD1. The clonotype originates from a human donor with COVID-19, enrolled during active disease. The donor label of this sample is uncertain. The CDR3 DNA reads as TGTGCCAGTAGTAGACAGGGGTCGAACACTGAAGCTTTCTTT. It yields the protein CASSRQGSNTEAFF.